Reported below is one TCR beta chain. Antigen unknown. Co-extracting RNA and DNA was done with about 20-34 mg of unsorted bulk tissue as input. Enrolled patients were chronically infected with HBV and treatment-naive. The record originates from a study of tumor-infiltrating lymphocytes in primary liver carcinoma. Looking at the study overall: The study enrolled male and female patients aged 30 to 69 years.

From approximately 550 ng of total RNA, TCR beta-specific cDNA was reverse-transcribed using a constant-region primer. Amplification in three nested multiplex PCR rounds with slightly modified ARM-PCR gave rise to TCR beta libraries. The first two PCR rounds, roughly 9 cycles each, used TRBV1-TRBV30 forward primers and a C-beta reverse primer. Each CDR3 protein gets one entry after TCRdb re-called the multiplex PCR reads with MiXCR. Of 70,000 to 75,000 distinct CDR3 sequences in the sample, approximately 70% were seen once. The V and J ends lost 4 bases and 4 bases respectively, with 8 bases between them. This CDR3 comprises 12 residues. Germline values: CDR1 SQVTM, CDR2 ANQGSEA. Study findings and constraints: Lower overlap was observed for tumor-adjacent and tumor-blood pairs relative to tumor region pairs. Against blood, tumors held a significantly higher top-250-clone fraction (p = 0.039).

The source material was liver tumor tissue from sampling region 4. Subset of the sample: tumor region T4, right-lateral pole. The source is a man aged 35-49 years with primary liver carcinoma and hepatitis B virus infection. The chain employs TRBV29-1 and TRBJ2-1; a possible D gene is TRBD2 (6 bases). The CDR3 is CSVVSGYNEQFF. In DNA form, the CDR3 reads TGCAGCGTTGTTAGCGGTTACAATGAGCAGTTCTTC.